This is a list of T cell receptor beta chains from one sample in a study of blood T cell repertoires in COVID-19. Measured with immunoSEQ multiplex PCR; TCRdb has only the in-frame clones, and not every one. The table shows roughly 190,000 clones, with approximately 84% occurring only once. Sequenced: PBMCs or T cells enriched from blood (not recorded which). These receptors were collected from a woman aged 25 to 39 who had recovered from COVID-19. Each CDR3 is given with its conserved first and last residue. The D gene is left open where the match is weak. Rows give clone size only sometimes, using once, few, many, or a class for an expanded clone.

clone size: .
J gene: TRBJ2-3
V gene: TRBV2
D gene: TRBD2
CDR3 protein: CASRTPWIAGAVSTDTQYF
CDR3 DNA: TGTGCCAGCCGAACGCCGTGGATAGCGGGGGCCGTAAGCACAGATACGCAGTATTTT

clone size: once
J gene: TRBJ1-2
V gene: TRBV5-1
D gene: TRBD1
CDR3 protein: CASSSGPPGSRDRGNYGYTF
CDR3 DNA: TGCGCCAGCAGTTCCGGACCCCCGGGGTCCCGGGACAGGGGGAACTATGGCTACACCTTC

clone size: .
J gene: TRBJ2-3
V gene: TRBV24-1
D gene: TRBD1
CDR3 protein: CATSDFGTGNSGYAQYF
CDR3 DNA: TGTGCCACCAGTGATTTCGGGACAGGGAATTCTGGGTACGCGCAGTATTTT

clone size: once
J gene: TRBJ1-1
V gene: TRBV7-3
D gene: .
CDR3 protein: CASSPTRGNTEAFF
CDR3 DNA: TGTGCCAGCAGCCCCACTCGGGGGAACACTGAAGCTTTCTTT

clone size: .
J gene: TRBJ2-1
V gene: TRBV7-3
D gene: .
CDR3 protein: CASRGLDYNEQFF
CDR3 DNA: TGTGCCAGCAGGGGACTTGACTACAATGAGCAGTTCTTC

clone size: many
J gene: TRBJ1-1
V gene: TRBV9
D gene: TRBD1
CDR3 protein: CASSPRQGEVGTEAFF
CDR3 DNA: TGTGCCAGCAGCCCTCGACAGGGAGAGGTTGGCACTGAAGCTTTCTTT

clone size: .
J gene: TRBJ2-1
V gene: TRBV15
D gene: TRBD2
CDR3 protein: CATSRGGELAAGQFF
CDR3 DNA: TGTGCCACCAGCAGAGGTGGGGAACTAGCGGCAGGGCAGTTCTTC

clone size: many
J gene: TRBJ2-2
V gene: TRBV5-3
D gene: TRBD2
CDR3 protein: CARSPVTAGVNTGELFF
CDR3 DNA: TGTGCCAGAAGCCCGGTCACCGCGGGAGTGAACACCGGGGAGCTGTTTTTT

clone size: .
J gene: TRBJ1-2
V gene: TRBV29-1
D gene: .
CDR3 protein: CSVAGYLGYTF
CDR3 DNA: TGCAGCGTTGCAGGATACCTTGGCTACACCTTC

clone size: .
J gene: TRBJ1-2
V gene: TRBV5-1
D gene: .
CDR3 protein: CASSFTANYGYTF
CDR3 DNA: TGCGCCAGCAGCTTCACAGCTAACTATGGCTACACCTTC

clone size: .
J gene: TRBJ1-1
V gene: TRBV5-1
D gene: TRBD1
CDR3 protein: CASSLQSRGLTEAFF
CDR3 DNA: TGCGCCAGCAGCTTGCAGTCCAGGGGGCTCACTGAAGCTTTCTTT

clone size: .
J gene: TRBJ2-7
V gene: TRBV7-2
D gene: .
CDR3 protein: CASSLEFRDYIYEQYF
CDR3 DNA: TGTGCCAGCAGCTTAGAATTCCGTGACTATATCTACGAGCAGTACTTC

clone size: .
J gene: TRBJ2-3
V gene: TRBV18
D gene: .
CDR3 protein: CASSPFGVTSRTDTQYF
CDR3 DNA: TGTGCCAGCTCACCCTTCGGGGTTACTAGCCGTACAGATACGCAGTATTTT

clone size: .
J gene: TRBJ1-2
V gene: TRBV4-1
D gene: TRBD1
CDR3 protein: CASSQTGQRDYGYTF
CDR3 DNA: TGCGCCAGCAGCCAGACGGGACAGAGGGACTATGGCTACACCTTC

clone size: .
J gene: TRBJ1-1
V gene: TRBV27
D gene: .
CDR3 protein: CASRGDRDTEAFF
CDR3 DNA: TGTGCCAGCCGGGGGGATAGGGACACTGAAGCTTTCTTT

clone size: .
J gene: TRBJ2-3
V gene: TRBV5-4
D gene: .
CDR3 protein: CASSSFGDTQYF
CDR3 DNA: TGTGCCAGCAGCTCCTTCGGAGATACGCAGTATTTT

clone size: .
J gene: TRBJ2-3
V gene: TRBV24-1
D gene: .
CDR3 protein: CATQLGGAGSGTDTQYF
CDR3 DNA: TGTGCCACTCAGCTTGGGGGAGCGGGTTCGGGCACAGATACGCAGTATTTT

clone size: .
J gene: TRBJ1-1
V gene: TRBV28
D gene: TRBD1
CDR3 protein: CASSSAAQGQALRWGEAFF
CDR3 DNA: TGTGCCAGCAGTTCGGCGGCTCAAGGACAGGCCCTACGTTGGGGGGAGGCTTTCTTT

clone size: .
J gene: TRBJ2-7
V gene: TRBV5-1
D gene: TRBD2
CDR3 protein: CASSLVLSSGSYEQYF
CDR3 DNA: TGCGCCAGCAGCTTGGTATTGTCTAGCGGATCCTACGAGCAGTACTTC

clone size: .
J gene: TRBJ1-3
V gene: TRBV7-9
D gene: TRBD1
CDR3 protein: CASSWGQGFGNTIYF
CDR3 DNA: TGTGCCAGCAGCTGGGGACAGGGGTTTGGAAACACCATATATTTT

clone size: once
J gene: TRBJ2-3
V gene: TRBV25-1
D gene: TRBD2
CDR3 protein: CASSGSGGVMDTQYF
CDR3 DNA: TGTGCCAGCAGTGGAAGCGGGGGGGTTATGGATACGCAGTATTTT

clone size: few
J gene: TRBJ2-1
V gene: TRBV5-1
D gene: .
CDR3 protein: CASSYSYEQFF
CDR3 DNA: TGCGCCAGCAGCTATAGCTATGAGCAGTTCTTC

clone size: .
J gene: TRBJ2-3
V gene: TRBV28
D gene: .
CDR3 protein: CASSSALDPKQYF
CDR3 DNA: TGTGCCAGCAGTTCCGCGCTAGACCCCAAGCAGTATTTT

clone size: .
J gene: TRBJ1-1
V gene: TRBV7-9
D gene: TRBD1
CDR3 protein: CASSSVPGTGEVAFF
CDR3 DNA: TGTGCCAGCAGCTCCGTTCCCGGGACAGGGGAGGTAGCTTTCTTT

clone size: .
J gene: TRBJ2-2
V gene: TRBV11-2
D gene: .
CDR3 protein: CASSASGVTGELFF
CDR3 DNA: TGTGCCAGCAGCGCGTCAGGGGTCACCGGGGAGCTGTTTTTT

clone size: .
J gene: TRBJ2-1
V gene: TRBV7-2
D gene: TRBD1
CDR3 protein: CASSPFPGTGGNEQFF
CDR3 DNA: TGTGCCAGCAGCCCCTTTCCGGGGACAGGGGGGAACGAGCAGTTCTTC

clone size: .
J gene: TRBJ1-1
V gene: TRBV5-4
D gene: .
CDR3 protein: CASSQPTLNTEAFF
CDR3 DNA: TGTGCCAGCAGCCAACCCACTCTGAACACTGAAGCTTTCTTT

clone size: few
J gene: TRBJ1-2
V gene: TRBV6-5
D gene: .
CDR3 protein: CASGPGVLYGYTF
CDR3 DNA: TGTGCCAGCGGTCCAGGGGTCCTCTATGGCTACACCTTC

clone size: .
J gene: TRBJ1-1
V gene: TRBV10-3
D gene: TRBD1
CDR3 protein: CAISANRGSTEAFF
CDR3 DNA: TGTGCCATCAGTGCGAACAGGGGTAGCACTGAAGCTTTCTTT

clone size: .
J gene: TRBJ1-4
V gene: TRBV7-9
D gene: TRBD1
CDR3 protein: CASSLEGQGWNEKLFF
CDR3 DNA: TGTGCCAGCAGCTTAGAAGGACAGGGTTGGAATGAAAAACTGTTTTTT

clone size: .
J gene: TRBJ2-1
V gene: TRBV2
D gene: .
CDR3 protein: CASSERQGGHNEQFF
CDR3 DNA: TGTGCCAGCAGTGAGCGGCAGGGGGGCCACAATGAGCAGTTCTTC

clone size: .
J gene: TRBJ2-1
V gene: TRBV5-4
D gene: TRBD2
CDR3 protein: CASSPPRAGGPREQFF
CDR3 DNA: TGTGCCAGCAGCCCGCCCAGAGCGGGAGGGCCCCGTGAGCAGTTCTTC

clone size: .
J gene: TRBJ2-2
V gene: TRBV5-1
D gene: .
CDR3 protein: CASSRDLNTGELFF
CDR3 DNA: TGCGCCAGCAGCCGGGACTTAAACACCGGGGAGCTGTTTTTT

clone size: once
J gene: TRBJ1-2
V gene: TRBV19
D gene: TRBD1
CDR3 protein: CASSETGAYGYTF
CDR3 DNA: TGTGCCAGTAGTGAGACAGGGGCCTATGGCTACACCTTC

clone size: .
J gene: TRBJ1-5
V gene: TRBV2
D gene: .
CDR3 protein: CASRSGQPQHF
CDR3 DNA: TGTGCCAGCAGGAGCGGTCAGCCCCAGCATTTT

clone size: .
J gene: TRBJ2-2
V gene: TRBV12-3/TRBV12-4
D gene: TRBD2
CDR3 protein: CASRWGGTGELFF
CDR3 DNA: TGTGCCAGCCGATGGGGGGGCACCGGGGAGCTGTTTTTT

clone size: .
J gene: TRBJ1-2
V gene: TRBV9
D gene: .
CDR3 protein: CASSAPSGGAGDTF
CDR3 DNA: TGTGCCAGCAGCGCCCCGTCCGGGGGCGCGGGAGACACCTTC